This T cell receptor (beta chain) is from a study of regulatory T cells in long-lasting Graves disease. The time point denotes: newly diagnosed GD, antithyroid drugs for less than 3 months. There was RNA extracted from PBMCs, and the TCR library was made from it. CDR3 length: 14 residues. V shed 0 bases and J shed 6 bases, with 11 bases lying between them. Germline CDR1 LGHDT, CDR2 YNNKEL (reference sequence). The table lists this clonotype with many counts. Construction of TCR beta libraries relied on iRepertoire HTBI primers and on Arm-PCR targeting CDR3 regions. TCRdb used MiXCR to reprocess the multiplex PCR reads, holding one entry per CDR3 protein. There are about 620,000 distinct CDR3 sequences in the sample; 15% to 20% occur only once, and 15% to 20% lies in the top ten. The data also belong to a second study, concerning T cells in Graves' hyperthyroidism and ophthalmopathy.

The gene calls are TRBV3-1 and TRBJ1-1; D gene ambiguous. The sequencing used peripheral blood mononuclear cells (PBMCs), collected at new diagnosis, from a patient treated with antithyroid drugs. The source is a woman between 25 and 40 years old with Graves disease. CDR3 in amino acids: CASSQDLTAPEAFF. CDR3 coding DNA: TGTGCCAGCAGCCAAGATCTTACGGCCCCTGAAGCTTTCTTT.